One and the same sample provided the 27 T cell receptor beta chains below, sequenced in a study of T-cell reconstitution after alpha-beta-depleted transplantation in children. Unique molecular identifiers tagged the TCRbeta library. MiXCR was run by TCRdb on the PCR reads, yielding one entry per CDR3 protein. The repertoire includes hundreds of thousands of distinct CDR3 sequences, 8.4% of them detected once, and approximately 34% sits in the top ten. This specimen was PBMCs, mostly from graft donor cells, taken 360 days after TCRalphabeta/CD19-depleted stem cell transplant. The receptors stem from a male patient under 10 years old who had a stem cell transplant for acute myeloid leukemia, so the T cells may come from the graft donor.

This clonotype was detected many times. V gene TRBV12-3 or TRBV12-4 combines with J gene TRBJ2-3; D uncertain. V was shortened by 3 bases and J by 1 base, with 8 bases between the two germline ends. The CDR3 length is 14 residues. In DNA, the CDR3 is TGTGCCAGCAGTTTCTTATTTGGCACAGATACGCAGTATTTT. Translated, it gives CASSFLFGTDTQYF.

The CDR3 loop reads CASSPRAILGNEQFF. The CDR3 nucleotides read TGTGCCAGCAGCCCTCGGGCTATCCTAGGCAATGAGCAGTTCTTC. The genes are TRBV7-9 and TRBJ2-1; unclear D gene. Germline CDR1 and CDR2: SEHNR and FQNEAQ (reference sequence). V gave up 5 bases and J gave up 6 bases, with 17 bases separating them. The CDR3 covers 15 residues.

The sample holds many counts of this clonotype. At one end, the junction sequence differs from germline, possibly due to a read error. The rearrangement links TRBV7-7 to TRBJ2-7; TRBD1 or TRBD2 may be the D gene (5 bases each). Germline-derived CDR1 and CDR2 are SSHAT and FNYEAQ (reference sequence). The CDR3 totals 15 residues. CDR3 in DNA: TGTGCTAGCAGCTTAAGGGACGGAATCTCCTACGAGCAGTACTTC. The encoded protein is CASSLRDGISYEQYF.

This clonotype was recorded many times. V gene TRBV29-1 combines with J gene TRBJ2-2; TRBD2 aligns across 12 bases. The CDR3 is 15 residues long. Germline V CDR1 and CDR2: SQVTM, ANQGSEA. J gave up 1 base and V 5 bases, and 2 bases lay outside the gene matches. Here the CDR3 reads CSVRGLAGNTGELFF. The CDR3 DNA sequence: TGCAGCGTTCGGGGACTAGCGGGGAACACCGGGGAGCTGTTTTTT.

The chain combines TRBV12-3 or TRBV12-4 with TRBJ1-5; D is undetermined. V was cut by 6 bases and J by 11 bases, with 11 bases left in between. There are 11 residues in the CDR3. The CDR3 DNA reads as TGTGCCAGCAGGCTGAACGGGGCCCAGCATTTT. Translation: CASRLNGAQHF.

In this sample, this clonotype turned up many times. V usage is TRBV29-1 and J usage is TRBJ1-4, with D possibly matching TRBD1 (5 bases). The CDR3 spans 13 residues. Germline V gene lookup returns CDR1 SQVTM and CDR2 ANQGSEA. Trimming took off 5 bases at V and 6 bases at J, with 13 bases between the two ends. CDR3 sequence reads: CSVPDIEDEKLFF. For the CDR3, the DNA is TGCAGCGTTCCGGACATCGAAGATGAAAAACTGTTTTTT.

This clonotype was detected ten times or more. The chain links TRBV12-3 or TRBV12-4 to TRBJ2-3, with 14 positions matching TRBD2. The CDR3 covers 16 residues. Trimming removed 4 bases from V and 7 bases from J; junction bases left unmatched: 7. The chain's CDR3 is CASSSTSGGAIYTQYF. The DNA of the CDR3 is TGTGCCAGCAGTTCGACTAGCGGGGGGGCAATTTATACGCAGTATTTT.

This clonotype appeared many times. The V call is TRBV29-1, the J call TRBJ2-2; weak D call: TRBD1 (6 bases). V was trimmed by 1 base and J by 5 bases, leaving 14 bases between them. Germline assignment: CDR1 SQVTM and CDR2 ANQGSEA. The CDR3 contains 15 residues. CDR3 sequence: CSVEGVRGSTGELFF. The CDR3 bases are TGCAGCGTTGAAGGAGTCAGGGGATCAACCGGGGAGCTGTTTTTT.

This clonotype came up many times. V usage is TRBV12-3 or TRBV12-4 and J usage is TRBJ2-1; 7 bases agree with TRBD2. J lost 7 bases, V lost 3 bases, and 6 bases had no gene match. This CDR3 region has 14 residues. Here the CDR3 reads CASSFWGGENEQFF. In nucleotides, the CDR3 is TGTGCCAGCAGTTTCTGGGGGGGGGAGAATGAGCAGTTCTTC.

This clonotype has ten or more counts. The J gene is TRBJ2-5, the V gene TRBV5-1, with 7 bases lining up with TRBD1. The CDR3 spans 14 residues. The germline gives CDR1 SGHRS, CDR2 YFSETQ. V lost 10 bases to trimming and J lost 2 bases; unmatched junction nucleotides: 11. CDR3 sequence: CAGSTGTAQETQYF. In nucleotides, the CDR3 is TGCGCCGGATCCACCGGGACAGCGCAAGAGACCCAGTACTTC.

The genes are TRBV15 and TRBJ1-6, with D unclear. This CDR3 spans 16 amino acids. CDR1 LNHNV and CDR2 YYDKDF come from the germline V gene (reference sequence). Trimming took off 1 base at V and 7 bases at J, with 14 bases between the two ends. The CDR3 is CATSRGPLSGNSPLHF. The CDR3 DNA reads TGTGCCACCAGCAGAGGCCCCCTCTCCGGGAATTCACCCCTCCACTTT.

This clonotype has at least ten counts. This chain uses TRBV4-3 with TRBJ2-7; D could derive from TRBD1 or TRBD2 (5 bases each). Trimming took off 0 bases at V and 3 bases at J, with 18 bases between the two ends. Germline V gene lookup returns CDR1 LGHNA and CDR2 YSLEER. The CDR3 covers 17 residues. The CDR3 nucleotides are TGCGCCAGCAGCCAAGATAGCTTGGGTAGGGGAGACTACGAGCAGTACTTC. Translated, it gives CASSQDSLGRGDYEQYF.

This clonotype was observed at least ten times. V and J are TRBV12-3 or TRBV12-4 and TRBJ1-1, with D possibly matching TRBD1 (6 bases). V shed 5 bases and J shed 6 bases, with 16 bases lying between them. This CDR3 comprises 14 residues. The CDR3 here is CASSQGQVGSEAFF. The DNA for the CDR3 is TGTGCCAGCAGTCAGGGACAAGTGGGATCTGAAGCTTTCTTT.

There are many counts of this clonotype. This rearrangement joins TRBV29-1 to TRBJ1-2; the match to TRBD1 covers 9 bases. Germline-derived CDR1 and CDR2 are SQVTM and ANQGSEA. Trimming removed 2 bases from V and 4 bases from J; junction bases left unmatched: 11. The CDR3 extends over 16 amino acids. The chain's CDR3 is CSVEKLRDRAPYGYTF. The CDR3, as DNA: TGCAGCGTTGAAAAGTTACGGGACAGGGCTCCCTATGGCTACACCTTC.

This clonotype was counted ten times or more. This sequence joins TRBV15 and TRBJ1-1, with TRBD1 as a possible D gene (5 bases). This CDR3 has 14 residues. The V and J ends lost 3 bases and 1 base respectively, with 9 bases between them. Germline V gene data show CDR1 as LNHNV and CDR2 as YYDKDF (reference sequence). The CDR3, as DNA: TGTGCCACCAGCAGCTTCGGGGGGAACACTGAAGCTTTCTTT. Protein sequence: CATSSFGGNTEAFF. Full variable domain (rest looked up from reference TRBV15 and TRBJ1-1): DAMVIQNPRYQVTQFGKPVTLSCSQTLNHNVMYWYQQKSSQAPKLLFHYYDKDFNNEADTPDNFQSRRPNTSFCFLDIRSPGLGDTAMYLCATSSFGGNTEAFFGQGTRLTVV.

Concerning this clonotype: A junction boundary mismatches the germline segment, possibly from a read error. The chain is built from TRBV20-1 and TRBJ2-7; D perhaps matches TRBD1 (6 bases). The CDR3 runs 18 residues. Germline loops: CDR1 DFQATT, CDR2 SNEGSKA (reference sequence). CDR3 sequence: CCARDYGLGGARYYEQYF. The CDR3 DNA is TGCTGTGCTAGAGATTACGGCCTAGGGGGTGCCAGGTACTACGAGCAGTACTTC.

V gene TRBV5-5 combines with J gene TRBJ1-2, with TRBD1 matching 10 bases. CDR1 is SGHKS, CDR2 YYEKEE, per germline (reference sequence). This CDR3 has 15 amino acids. Trimming took 0 bases from V and 3 from J; bases not matched to a gene: 2. Here the CDR3 DNA reads TGTGCCAGCAGCTTGGAGGGACAGGGGCACTATGGCTACACCTTC. This encodes CASSLEGQGHYGYTF.

This clonotype turned up a few times. The chain uses TRBV18 and TRBJ2-7, with TRBD1 matching 7 bases. The CDR3 has 15 amino acids. The junction had 4 bases not matched to a gene; V was cut back by 1 base and J by 1 base. Germline CDR1 is KGHSH and CDR2 is LQKENI. In DNA form, the CDR3 reads TGTGCCAGCTCACCACTGACAGGGACATCCTACGAGCAGTACTTC. It specifies CASSPLTGTSYEQYF.

This clonotype occurred many times. The CDR3 loop is CASSPPGQLYEQYF. CDR3 sequence (DNA): TGTGCCAGCAGCCCACCGGGACAACTCTACGAGCAGTACTTC. The chain is built from TRBV12-3 or TRBV12-4 and TRBJ2-7; D is possibly TRBD1 (6 bases). The CDR3 is made up of 14 amino acids. V was cut by 6 bases and J by 3 bases, with 15 bases left in between.

The chain employs TRBV3-1 and TRBJ2-3, with 7 bases lining up with TRBD2. Unmatched junction bases numbered 14, after V lost 3 bases and J lost 5 bases. The CDR3 length is 17 residues. Germline V CDR1 and CDR2: LGHDT, YNNKEL (reference sequence). The CDR3 spells CASSHSPSGIAQDTQYF. Here the CDR3 DNA reads TGTGCCAGCAGCCATAGCCCTAGCGGAATCGCCCAAGATACGCAGTATTTT.

The chain recombines TRBV20-1 with TRBJ2-3, with 8 nucleotides matching TRBD2. The CDR3 spans 12 residues. Germline values: CDR1 DFQATT, CDR2 SNEGSKA (reference sequence). This CDR3 reads CAWAAGVDTQYF. In DNA, the CDR3 is TGCGCCTGGGCAGCGGGAGTTGATACGCAGTATTTT.

This CDR3 is CASSQDSAAITDTQYF. As DNA, the CDR3 is TGTGCCAGCAGCCAAGATTCAGCGGCGATCACAGATACGCAGTATTTT. The chain joins TRBV3-1 to TRBJ2-3; weak D call: TRBD2 (5 bases). The germline V gene encodes CDR1 LGHDT and CDR2 YNNKEL (reference sequence). The V end was cut by 0 bases, the J end by 2 bases, with 12 bases between. This CDR3 has 16 amino acids.

This rearrangement joins TRBV6-2 or TRBV6-3 to TRBJ2-7; unclear D gene. Trimming stripped 6 bases from V and 1 base from J, with 4 bases between. The length of the CDR3 is 11 residues. From germline, CDR1 is MNHEY and CDR2 SVGEGT. CDR3 DNA: TGTGCCAGCAGGAATTCCTACGAGCAGTACGTC. Its protein product is CASRNSYEQYV.

The chain combines TRBV2 with TRBJ2-7, with 7 bases matching TRBD1. The junction had 9 bases not matched to a gene; V was cut back by 3 bases and J by 1 base. The V gene's germline CDR1 is SNHLY and CDR2 FYNNEI. CDR3 size: 16 residues. CDR3 protein: CASSEARGQRSYEQYF. DNA of the CDR3: TGTGCCAGCAGTGAGGCAAGGGGACAGAGATCCTACGAGCAGTACTTC.

This clonotype was detected ten times or more. The chain joins TRBV20-1 to TRBJ2-5; the D is unclear. Looked up from germline, CDR1 is DFQATT and CDR2 is SNEGSKA (reference sequence). V gave up 1 base and J gave up 5 bases, with 8 bases separating them. The CDR3 spans 12 residues. The CDR3 reads CSARGVGETQYF. The CDR3 DNA follows: TGCAGTGCTAGAGGGGTCGGGGAGACCCAGTACTTC.

The chain employs TRBV7-6 and TRBJ2-5; D possibly corresponds to TRBD1 (6 bases). Per the germline V gene, CDR1 is SGHVS and CDR2 is FNYEAQ. This CDR3 spans 14 amino acids. Trimming took 6 bases from V and 5 from J, leaving 16 bases between them. CDR3 loop: CASSRTLGGETQYF. The CDR3 DNA is TGTGCCAGCAGTCGTACGTTAGGGGGTGAGACCCAGTACTTC.

The chain has TRBV3-1 and TRBJ2-5, with D perhaps matching TRBD2 (6 bases). From germline, CDR1 is LGHDT and CDR2 YNNKEL (reference sequence). V lost 5 bases to trimming and J lost 5 bases, with 21 bases between them. CDR3 length: 16 amino acids. In nucleotides, the CDR3 is TGTGCCAGCAGCACCCGACTAGGTTGGAGATTGGAGACCCAGTACTTC. Protein: CASSTRLGWRLETQYF.